These T cell receptor beta chains were read from a single sample in a study of T cell responses to AZD1222 COVID-19 vaccine. Profiling relied on immunoSEQ multiplex PCR, and the TCRdb table lists in-frame clones only, not all of them. Among roughly 160,000 clones, 90% were seen once, and the ten largest hold approximately 1.5%. The material sequenced was peripheral blood, taken on day 0 of AZD1222 vaccination. These receptors all come from an adult in good health. Each CDR3 is given with its conserved first and last residue. Each record gives: J gene, clone size, V gene, D gene, CDR3 protein, CDR3 DNA. A D gene is named only where the DNA matches it firmly. Clone size is stated in some rows and not others, as once, few, many or a class when expanded.

>TRBJ1-6|.|TRBV7-2|.
CASSGQINSPLHF
TGTGCCAGCAGCGGCCAGATTAATTCACCCCTCCACTTT
>TRBJ1-1|.|TRBV5-1|TRBD1
CASSSGTANTEAFF
TGCGCCAGCAGCTCCGGGACAGCGAACACTGAAGCTTTCTTT
>TRBJ1-4|once|TRBV7-9|TRBD1
CASSPPGQGVEKLFF
TGTGCCAGCAGCCCACCGGGACAGGGGGTAGAAAAACTGTTTTTT
>TRBJ1-1|.|TRBV5-1|TRBD1
CASSFTGAMNTEAFF
TGCGCCAGCAGCTTTACAGGGGCCATGAACACTGAAGCTTTCTTT
>TRBJ2-7|.|TRBV6-5|.
CASSLDRYEQYF
TGTGCCAGCAGTCTGGATCGATACGAGCAGTACTTC
>TRBJ2-7|once|TRBV6-5|TRBD1
CASRRDRGHEQYF
TGTGCCAGCAGGCGAGACAGGGGCCACGAGCAGTACTTC
>TRBJ1-1|.|TRBV20-1|TRBD1
CSASGQVGSKAFF
TGCAGTGCTAGTGGACAGGTGGGATCTAAAGCTTTCTTT
>TRBJ1-1|.|TRBV7-9|.
CASSLAIQTEAFF
TGTGCCAGCAGCTTAGCGATACAGACTGAAGCTTTCTTT
>TRBJ2-7|once|TRBV6-6|TRBD1
CASSPTGVHEQYF
TGTGCCAGCAGCCCGACAGGGGTCCACGAGCAGTACTTC
>TRBJ1-3|.|TRBV5-4|.
CASSLGRGSGNTIYF
TGTGCCAGCAGCCTGGGGCGGGGAAGCGGAAACACCATATATTTT